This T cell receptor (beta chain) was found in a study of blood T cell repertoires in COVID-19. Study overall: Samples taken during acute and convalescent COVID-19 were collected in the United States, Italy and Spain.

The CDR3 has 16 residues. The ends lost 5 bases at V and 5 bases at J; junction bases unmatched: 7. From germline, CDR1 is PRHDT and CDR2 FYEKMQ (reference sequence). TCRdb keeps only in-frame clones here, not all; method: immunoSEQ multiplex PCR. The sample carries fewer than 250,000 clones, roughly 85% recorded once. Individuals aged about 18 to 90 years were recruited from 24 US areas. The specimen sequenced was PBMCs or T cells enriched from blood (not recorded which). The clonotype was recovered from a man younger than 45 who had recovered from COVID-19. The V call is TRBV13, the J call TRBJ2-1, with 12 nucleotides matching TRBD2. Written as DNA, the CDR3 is TGTGCCAGCAGCCCGAGGACTAGCGGGGCTAACAATGAGCAGTTCTTC. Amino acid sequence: CASSPRTSGANNEQFF.